The 5 T cell receptor beta chains below were found in one sample sequenced in a study of molecular identifiers for immune sequencing clone quantification. Each CDR3 protein is one row after TCRdb ran MiXCR on the PCR reads. The table includes more than 450,000 distinct CDR3 sequences, 20% to 25% detected once. What was sequenced was naive CD8+ T cells from blood, with Jurkat cell RNA spiked in. Specified subset: FACS-sorted CD8+CD4-CCR7+CD45RA+ naive T cells. The receptors were gathered from a human donor in good health. Some libraries in this study had Jurkat cell RNA spiked in.

This clonotype was detected only a few times. The V call is TRBV20-1, the J call TRBJ2-3, with D uncertain. Germline CDR1 DFQATT, CDR2 SNEGSKA (reference sequence). Trimming took off 2 bases at V and 4 bases at J, with 16 bases between the two ends. The CDR3 has 15 amino acids. CDR3: CSARPSVGYADTQYF. The CDR3 nucleotides are TGCAGTGCTAGACCCTCGGTTGGTTACGCAGATACGCAGTATTTT.

This clonotype appeared a few times. The chain is built from TRBV4-1 and TRBJ2-1; D may be TRBD2 (6 bases). The CDR3 covers 15 residues. V dropped 0 bases and J dropped 3 bases, with 9 bases sitting between them. Germline lookup yields CDR1 MGHRA and CDR2 YSYEKL. The CDR3 here is CASSQDPGVYNEQFF. For the CDR3, the DNA is TGCGCCAGCAGCCAAGATCCGGGAGTCTACAATGAGCAGTTCTTC.

This rearrangement joins TRBV2 to TRBJ1-3; D gene unclear. Deletions cut 5 bases from V and 0 bases from J, with 14 bases between. This CDR3 spans 16 amino acids. Germline V lookup: CDR1 SNHLY, CDR2 FYNNEI. CDR3 region: CASSKDAPDSGNTIYF. For the CDR3, the DNA is TGTGCCAGCAGTAAGGACGCACCTGACTCTGGAAACACCATATATTTT.

The chain employs TRBV7-9 and TRBJ2-5; 7 nucleotides match TRBD2. The ends lost 3 bases at V and 9 bases at J; junction bases unmatched: 19. CDR1 is SEHNR, CDR2 FQNEAQ, per germline (reference sequence). This CDR3 comprises 17 residues. In DNA, the CDR3 is TGTGCCAGCAGCTTCGGAATAGCGGGCGGCTCGTGGGAGGCCCAGTACTTC. It translates to CASSFGIAGGSWEAQYF.

This clonotype was detected only a few times. This sequence joins TRBV15 and TRBJ1-1; D not resolved. The ends were cut back, 0 bases at V and 3 bases at J, with 8 bases in the middle. This CDR3 is 14 amino acids long. Germline lookup yields CDR1 LNHNV and CDR2 YYDKDF (reference sequence). CDR3 bases: TGTGCCACCAGCAGAGAAGGAGCCTACACTGAAGCTTTCTTT. Amino acid sequence: CATSREGAYTEAFF.